Detailed here is one T cell receptor beta chain. Its antigen is not identified. Using immunoSEQ multiplex PCR, the repertoire was profiled, and TCRdb retains in-frame clones only, with some absent. The sample consists of 150,000 to 200,000 clones, about 84% of them appearing once. The CDR3 has 13 residues. The V gene's germline CDR1 is MNHEY and CDR2 SVGAGI. J lost 8 bases, V lost 5 bases, and 5 bases had no gene match. These data originate in a study of cytomegalovirus exposure and HLA in healthy donors. Whole-study results and caveats: Associated with cytomegalovirus, according to the listing, were approximately 160 TCR beta chains.

The clonotype comes from a woman in her late teens or twenties in good health and CMV-seronegative. The V call is TRBV6-5, the J call TRBJ1-4; 7 bases align to TRBD1. The material sequenced was PBMCs. The CDR3 DNA follows: TGTGCCAGCAGTACAGGGGTGGAGGAAAAACTGTTTTTT. Translated, it gives CASSTGVEEKLFF.